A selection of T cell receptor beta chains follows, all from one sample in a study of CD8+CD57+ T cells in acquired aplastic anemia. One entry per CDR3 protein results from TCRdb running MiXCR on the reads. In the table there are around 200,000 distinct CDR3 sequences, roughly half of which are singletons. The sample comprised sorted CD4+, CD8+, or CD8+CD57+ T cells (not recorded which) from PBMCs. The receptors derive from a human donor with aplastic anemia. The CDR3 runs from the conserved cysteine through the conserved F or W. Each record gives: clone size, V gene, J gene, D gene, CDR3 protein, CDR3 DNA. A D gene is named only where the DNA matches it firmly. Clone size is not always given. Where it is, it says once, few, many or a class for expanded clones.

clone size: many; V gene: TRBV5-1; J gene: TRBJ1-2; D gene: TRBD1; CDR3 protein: CASTSTGVYGYTF; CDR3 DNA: TGCGCCAGCACCTCGACAGGGGTATATGGCTACACCTTC
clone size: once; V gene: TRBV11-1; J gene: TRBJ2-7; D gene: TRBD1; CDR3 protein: CASGLRGQGFGYEQYF; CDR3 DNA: TGTGCCAGCGGCTTAAGGGGACAGGGATTCGGCTACGAGCAGTACTTC
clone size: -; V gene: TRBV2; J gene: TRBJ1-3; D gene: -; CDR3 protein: CASREDLPGNTIYF; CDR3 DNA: TGTGCCAGCAGAGAGGACCTACCTGGAAACACCATATATTTT
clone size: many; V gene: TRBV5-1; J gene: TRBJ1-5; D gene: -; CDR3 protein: CASSLVGGNQPQHF; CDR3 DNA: TGCGCCAGCAGCTTGGTAGGGGGCAATCAGCCCCAGCATTTT
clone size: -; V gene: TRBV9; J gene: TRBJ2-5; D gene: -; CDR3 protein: CASSVDMGETQYF; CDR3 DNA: TGTGCCAGCAGCGTAGATATGGGGGAGACCCAGTACTTC
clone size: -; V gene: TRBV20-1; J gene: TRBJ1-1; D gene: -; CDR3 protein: CSARGDTEAFF; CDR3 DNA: TGCAGTGCTAGAGGGGACACTGAAGCTTTCTTT
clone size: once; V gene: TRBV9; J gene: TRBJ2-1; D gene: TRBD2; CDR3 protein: CASSRTSGSNNEQFF; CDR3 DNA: TGTGCCAGCAGCCGGACTAGCGGGAGCAACAATGAGCAGTTCTTC
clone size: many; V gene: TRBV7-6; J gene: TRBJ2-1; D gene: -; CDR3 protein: CASSPSPSEQFF; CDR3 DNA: TGTGCCAGCAGCCCATCTCCGTCTGAGCAGTTCTTC
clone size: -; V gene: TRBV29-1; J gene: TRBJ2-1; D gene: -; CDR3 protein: CSVAGVYNEQFF; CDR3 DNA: TGCAGCGTCGCAGGGGTCTACAATGAGCAGTTCTTC
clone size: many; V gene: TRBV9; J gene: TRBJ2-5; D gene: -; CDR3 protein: CASSVVGRETQYF; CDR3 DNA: TGTGCCAGCAGCGTAGTTGGCAGGGAGACCCAGTACTTC
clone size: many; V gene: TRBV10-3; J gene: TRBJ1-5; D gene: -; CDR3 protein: CATMPTGNQPQHF; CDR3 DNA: TGTGCCACGATGCCGACAGGCAATCAGCCCCAGCATTTT
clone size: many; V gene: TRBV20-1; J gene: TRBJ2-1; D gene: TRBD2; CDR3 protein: CSARGLSSGPDYNEQFF; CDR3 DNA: TGCAGTGCTAGAGGTCTATCTAGCGGGCCAGACTACAATGAGCAGTTCTTC
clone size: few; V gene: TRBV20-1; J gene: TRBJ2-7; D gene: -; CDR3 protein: CSASGSGYEQYF; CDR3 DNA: TGCAGTGCTAGCGGGAGCGGCTACGAGCAGTACTTC
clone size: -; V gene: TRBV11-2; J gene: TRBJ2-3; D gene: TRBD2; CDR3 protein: CASSSTGTSGNRDTQYF; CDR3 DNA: TGTGCCAGCAGCTCGACCGGGACTAGCGGGAACCGCGATACGCAGTATTTT
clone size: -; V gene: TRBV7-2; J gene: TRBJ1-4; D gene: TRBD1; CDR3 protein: CASSPDRVNEKLFF; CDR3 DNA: TGTGCCAGCAGCCCAGACAGGGTGAATGAAAAACTGTTTTTT
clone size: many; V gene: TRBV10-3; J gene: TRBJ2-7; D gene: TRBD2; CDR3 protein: CAIGRGGGDYEQYF; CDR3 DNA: TGTGCCATCGGTCGGGGCGGGGGGGACTACGAGCAGTACTTC
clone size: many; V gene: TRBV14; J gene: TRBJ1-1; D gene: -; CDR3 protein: CASRLQGGTEAFF; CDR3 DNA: TGTGCCAGCAGACTACAGGGTGGAACTGAAGCTTTCTTT
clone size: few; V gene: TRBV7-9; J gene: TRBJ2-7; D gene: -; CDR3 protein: CASSTLGYEQYF; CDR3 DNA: TGTGCCAGCAGCACGTTAGGCTACGAGCAGTACTTC
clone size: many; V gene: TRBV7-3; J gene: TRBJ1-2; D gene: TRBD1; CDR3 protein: CASSAHRGQGYGYTF; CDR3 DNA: TGTGCCAGCAGCGCTCACAGGGGGCAAGGCTATGGCTACACCTTC
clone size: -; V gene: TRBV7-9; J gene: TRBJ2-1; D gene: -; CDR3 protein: CASSEASQFF; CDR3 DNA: TGTGCCAGCAGTGAAGCATCGCAGTTCTTC
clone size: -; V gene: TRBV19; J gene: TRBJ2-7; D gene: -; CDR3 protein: CASRMGGRDYEQYF; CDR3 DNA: TGTGCCAGTAGAATGGGGGGGCGCGATTACGAGCAGTACTTC